These 21 T cell receptor beta chains were all obtained from the same sample, sequenced in a study of PD-1 blockade in classical Hodgkin lymphoma. Data came from immunoSEQ multiplex PCR; TCRdb stores just in-frame clones and leaves some out. The data hold about 21,000 clones, with 70% to 85% observed a single time. Regarding time point: cycle 4 day 1 (C4D1), after 5 to 7 weeks of nivolumab. After autologous stem cell transplantation all patients relapsed, and prior brentuximab vedotin exposure differed between cohorts. The input for sequencing was peripheral blood mononuclear cells (PBMCs), taken before the fourth cycle of nivolumab. The receptors derive from a human donor with classical Hodgkin lymphoma.

V usage is TRBV11-2 and J usage is TRBJ2-1; 7 nucleotides match TRBD1. The CDR3 loop spans 16 amino acids. The V segment lost 5 bases and the J segment 4 bases; nucleotides outside the gene matches: 11. Germline CDR1 and CDR2: SGHAT and FQNNGV. The CDR3 is CASSRLTGTEYNEQFF. In nucleotides, the CDR3 is TGTGCCAGCAGCCGTTTGACCGGGACAGAATACAATGAGCAGTTCTTC. Based on the CDR3 plus reference TRBV11-2 and TRBJ2-1, the full variable domain is EAGVAQSPRYKIIEKRQSVAFWCNPISGHATLYWYQQILGQGPKLLIQFQNNGVVDDSQLPKDRFSAERLKGVDSTLKIQPAKLEDSAVYLCASSRLTGTEYNEQFFGPGTRLTVL.

V is TRBV29-1 and J is TRBJ2-2; D remains ambiguous. V was shortened by 1 base and J by 5 bases, with 14 bases between the two germline ends. Germline V gives CDR1 SQVTM, CDR2 ANQGSEA. The CDR3 has 15 residues. The CDR3 loop reads CSVEVRRGATGELFF. The DNA of the CDR3 is TGCAGCGTTGAAGTAAGGCGAGGAGCGACCGGGGAGCTGTTTTTT.

The V gene is TRBV6-5, the J gene TRBJ1-2; D is possibly TRBD1 (5 bases). Between the trimmed V and J ends, which lost 0 bases and 3 bases, there was a span of 11 bases. The CDR3 is 15 amino acids. Germline values: CDR1 MNHEY, CDR2 SVGAGI. The chain's CDR3 is CASSYSTGTDYGYTF. The CDR3 DNA is TGTGCCAGCAGTTACTCGACGGGGACCGACTATGGCTACACCTTC.

The count of this clone is one. This chain uses TRBV6-1 with TRBJ2-1; D not resolved. CDR3 length equals 16 residues. V was cut by 0 bases and J by 0 bases, with 9 bases left in between. Germline CDR1 reads MNHNS; CDR2 reads SASEGT. The DNA for the CDR3 is TGTGCCAGCAGTGAAGCGCTTTACAACTCCTACAATGAGCAGTTCTTC. This sequence encodes CASSEALYNSYNEQFF.

The DNA of the CDR3 is TGTGCCAGCTCCCCCGGGACAGGGGCATATAGCAATCAGCCCCAGCATTTT. The encoded protein is CASSPGTGAYSNQPQHF. The rearrangement uses TRBV18 and TRBJ1-5, with 10 bases that match TRBD1. The CDR3 contains 17 residues. Germline assignment: CDR1 KGHSH and CDR2 LQKENI. The J segment lost 0 bases and the V segment lost 6 bases, leaving 8 bases of the junction unmatched.

This clone occurred a few times. This chain connects TRBV13 to TRBJ1-5; TRBD1 might be the D (6 bases). Trimming pared 5 bases from V and 4 bases from J, leaving 12 bases between. Germline CDR1 reads PRHDT; CDR2 reads FYEKMQ (reference sequence). The CDR3 is 14 residues long. DNA for the CDR3: TGTGCCAGCAGCGAAGGACAGCAAAATCAGCCCCAGCATTTT. Protein sequence: CASSEGQQNQPQHF.

The chain links TRBV6-5 to TRBJ2-3; 11 bases match TRBD2. Germline V gene sequence: CDR1 MNHEY, CDR2 SVGAGI. The V and J ends lost 3 bases and 3 bases, in that order; junction bases with no gene match: 5. The CDR3 is 16 amino acids. The CDR3 sequence is CASSYHSGRGTDTQYF. The CDR3 DNA reads TGTGCCAGCAGTTATCATAGCGGGAGGGGGACAGATACGCAGTATTTT.

V gene TRBV19 combines with J gene TRBJ1-4; weak D call: TRBD1 (6 bases). The germline V and J ends were trimmed by 1 base and 4 bases, with 7 bases remaining between them. In germline, CDR1 is LNHDA, CDR2 SQIVND (reference sequence). The CDR3 covers 14 residues. The CDR3 protein is CASSIAGVNEKLFF. CDR3 sequence (DNA): TGTGCCAGTAGTATAGCAGGGGTTAATGAAAAACTGTTTTTT.

In this sample, this clone turned up a few times. The chain recombines TRBV5-6 with TRBJ2-5; maybe TRBD1 (6 bases). Germline V gives CDR1 SGHDT, CDR2 YYEEEE. Trimming shortened V by 0 bases and J by 2 bases, and 11 bases separated the two germline ends. The CDR3 is 15 residues long. CDR3 protein: CASSLAPTGQETQYF. The CDR3, as DNA: TGTGCCAGCAGCTTGGCCCCGACAGGTCAAGAGACCCAGTACTTC.

This sequence joins TRBV6-1 and TRBJ1-5; tentative D call: TRBD1 (6 bases). The V end lost 10 bases, the J end lost 7 bases, and 14 bases lay between the germline ends. The CDR3 extends over 12 amino acids. Germline V gives CDR1 MNHNS, CDR2 SASEGT. The CDR3 here is CATRGAGQPQHF. Here the CDR3 DNA reads TGTGCCACCAGGGGCGCAGGGCAGCCCCAGCATTTT.

This clone turned up a few times. The chain recombines TRBV4-1 with TRBJ1-1, with D possibly matching TRBD1 (5 bases). CDR3 length: 14 amino acids. The germline CDR1 and CDR2 sequences are MGHRA and YSYEKL. The V end was cut by 5 bases, the J end by 5 bases, with 15 bases between. CDR3 sequence reads: CASSSPGTGTEAFF. The CDR3 DNA follows: TGCGCCAGCAGCTCCCCAGGGACGGGAACTGAAGCTTTCTTT.

This sequence joins TRBV7-9 and TRBJ2-2; TRBD1 matches 10 bases. In germline, CDR1 is SEHNR, CDR2 FQNEAQ (reference sequence). The CDR3 runs 15 residues. The trim removed 5 bases at V and 4 bases at J, leaving 4 bases unmatched. CDR3 amino acids: CASSERTGGTGELFF. The CDR3, as DNA: TGTGCCAGCAGCGAGAGGACAGGGGGCACCGGGGAGCTGTTTTTT.

This clone has just a few counts. V gene TRBV4-1 combines with J gene TRBJ2-1; weak D call: TRBD2 (5 bases). The CDR3 has 14 amino acids. V was trimmed by 4 bases and J by 6 bases, leaving 13 bases between them. Looked up from germline, CDR1 is MGHRA and CDR2 is YSYEKL. Written as DNA, the CDR3 is TGCGCCAGCAGCCCAAGTCGGGGAAGCAATGAGCAGTTCTTC. It encodes CASSPSRGSNEQFF.

The chain couples TRBV28 to TRBJ1-1, with D unclear. The CDR3 is made up of 13 amino acids. Germline V lookup: CDR1 MDHEN, CDR2 SYDVKM. V was trimmed by 5 bases and J by 0 bases, leaving 7 bases between them. The CDR3 region is CASSTTMNTEAFF. The CDR3 bases are TGTGCCAGCAGTACAACCATGAACACTGAAGCTTTCTTT. Combining the CDR3 with reference TRBV28 and TRBJ1-1 gives the whole variable domain DVKVTQSSRYLVKRTGEKVFLECVQDMDHENMFWYRQDPGLGLRLIYFSYDVKMKEKGDIPEGYSVSREKKERFSLILESASTNQTSMYLCASSTTMNTEAFFGQGTRLTVV.

V gene TRBV19 combines with J gene TRBJ2-1, with unresolved D. V lost 6 bases to trimming and J lost 8 bases, with 8 bases between them. Germline CDR1 and CDR2: LNHDA and SQIVND (reference sequence). The CDR3 has 11 residues. DNA for the CDR3: TGTGCCAGTAGAGATCAGGATGAGCAGTTCTTC. It encodes CASRDQDEQFF.

The chain is built from TRBV4-1 and TRBJ2-7; TRBD1 is a possible D gene (6 bases). V lost 4 bases to trimming and J lost 3 bases, with 13 bases between them. Per the germline V gene, CDR1 is MGHRA and CDR2 is YSYEKL. This CDR3 comprises 14 residues. The CDR3 nucleotides read TGCGCCAGCAGCCCAGGGGCTAGCTTCTACGAGCAGTACTTC. Translated: CASSPGASFYEQYF.

The V gene is TRBV7-9, the J gene TRBJ2-1; no reliable D call. CDR3 length equals 14 residues. Trimming removed 3 bases from V and 5 bases from J, with 11 bases in between. The germline V gene encodes CDR1 SEHNR and CDR2 FQNEAQ (reference sequence). This CDR3 reads CASSFRNIDNEQFF. CDR3 sequence (DNA): TGTGCCAGCAGCTTCCGCAACATCGACAATGAGCAGTTCTTC. The full variable domain, completed using reference TRBV7-9 and TRBJ2-1, is DTGVSQNPRHKITKRGQNVTFRCDPISEHNRLYWYRQTLGQGPEFLTYFQNEAQLEKSRLLSDRFSAERPKGSFSTLEIQRTEQGDSAMYLCASSFRNIDNEQFFGPGTRLTVL.

The chain is built from TRBV15 and TRBJ1-2; the D gene is possibly TRBD1 (6 bases). CDR1 and CDR2 from the germline V gene are LNHNV and YYDKDF (reference sequence). Deletions cut 5 bases from V and 4 bases from J, with 17 bases between. The CDR3 sequence is 15 residues long. This CDR3 is CATSSLDRIFYGYTF. Written as DNA, the CDR3 is TGTGCCACCAGCTCCCTGGACAGAATCTTCTATGGCTACACCTTC. Combining the CDR3 with reference TRBV15 and TRBJ1-2 gives the whole variable domain DAMVIQNPRYQVTQFGKPVTLSCSQTLNHNVMYWYQQKSSQAPKLLFHYYDKDFNNEADTPDNFQSRRPNTSFCFLDIRSPGLGDTAMYLCATSSLDRIFYGYTFGSGTRLTVV.

This chain joins TRBV5-1 and TRBJ2-1; possibly TRBD2 for D (7 bases). V was cut by 1 base and J by 8 bases, with 10 bases left in between. This CDR3 has 13 amino acids. Germline assignment: CDR1 SGHRS and CDR2 YFSETQ. CDR3 sequence (DNA): TGCGCCAGCAGCTTGAGGGGGGGAGATGAGCAGTTCTTC. It encodes CASSLRGGDEQFF.

The chain joins TRBV19 to TRBJ1-1; 8 positions match TRBD1. Looked up from germline, CDR1 is LNHDA and CDR2 is SQIVND (reference sequence). V dropped 5 bases and J dropped 11; count of bases not matched to a gene: 4. The CDR3 spans 11 residues. The CDR3 DNA reads as TGTGCCAGTAGTGGACAGGGACCCGCTTTCTTT. Protein: CASSGQGPAFF.

The V gene is TRBV20-1, the J gene TRBJ1-2; D not resolved. V lost 2 bases and J lost 7, with 5 bases in between. Germline lookup yields CDR1 DFQATT and CDR2 SNEGSKA (reference sequence). The CDR3 totals 10 residues. The DNA for the CDR3 is TGCAGTGCTAGATTGGTTGGCTACACCTTC. It is translated as CSARLVGYTF.